This T cell receptor (beta chain) was sequenced for a study of T cell responses to AZD1222 COVID-19 vaccine. Findings of the study overall: Recipients of two AZD1222 doses showed rising Spike-specific TCR breadth and depth. The span of vaccine-associated CD4 TCRs extended across spike, with dominance at 160-218 and 743-854. Donors were chiefly white British, with a greater number of females, and clonal diversity was perhaps underestimated.

Samples with a second dose at about 4 or about 12 weeks were pooled together. The CDR3 extends over 15 amino acids. The germline gives CDR1 SGDLS, CDR2 YYNGEE. Trimming took off 0 bases at V and 9 bases at J, with 13 bases between the two ends. Measured with immunoSEQ multiplex PCR; TCRdb has only the in-frame clones, and not every one. Seen here are fewer than 200,000 clones, approximately 94% observed once, and the top ten hold 1.5% to 2%. A note on this clone: No antigen is known for it.

The chain uses TRBV9 and TRBJ1-6; the D gene is possibly TRBD1 (5 bases). The TCR was taken from an adult who received the AZD1222 COVID-19 vaccine. Sequencing was performed on peripheral blood, taken 28 days after the second AZD1222 dose. The CDR3 here is CASSVGFDGGSPLHF. DNA for the CDR3: TGTGCCAGCAGCGTAGGGTTCGACGGGGGTTCACCCCTCCACTTT.